The 27 T cell receptor beta chains below come from one sample, sequenced in a study of graft-versus-host responses after intestinal transplantation. Assay: immunoSEQ multiplex PCR; the TCRdb copy retains only in-frame clones and omits some. The repertoire includes 80,000 to 100,000 clones, roughly 90% of them detected once, and approximately 0.11% sits in the top ten. Their specific antigens are unknown. Sequenced here: unstimulated CD4+ T cells sorted from spleen or lymph node cells, sampled before intestinal transplant. These receptors all stem from a human donor who received an intestinal transplant.

This chain joins TRBV27 and TRBJ2-4; D is possibly TRBD2 (7 bases). The CDR3 runs 17 residues. Germline lookup yields CDR1 MNHEY and CDR2 SMNVEV (reference sequence). The germline V and J ends were trimmed by 2 bases and 1 base, with 15 bases remaining between them. CDR3 protein: CASSLEGGRGAKNIQYF. The CDR3 region has the DNA TGTGCCAGCAGTTTAGAGGGGGGGAGGGGGGCCAAAAACATTCAGTACTTC.

The table lists this clone with a few counts. This sequence joins TRBV10-2 and TRBJ2-2; 7 bases are shared with TRBD1. The CDR3 spans 13 residues. Germline CDR1 and CDR2: WSHSY and SAAADI. Trimming removed 8 bases from V and 1 base from J; junction bases left unmatched: 1. As DNA, the CDR3 is TGCGCCAGCGGGACAGTGAACACCGGGGAGCTGTTTTTT. This gives the protein CASGTVNTGELFF.

The CDR3 protein is CASSLRGSMGQRSGNTIYF. The CDR3 region has the DNA TGTGCCAGCAGCTTGCGCGGGTCCATGGGACAGAGATCTGGAAACACCATATATTTT. This chain connects TRBV5-6 to TRBJ1-3; 7 nucleotides agree with TRBD1. This CDR3 spans 19 amino acids. Germline loops: CDR1 SGHDT, CDR2 YYEEEE. J lost 1 base, V lost 1 base, and 14 bases had no gene match.

This rearrangement joins TRBV6-6 to TRBJ2-2; possible D gene TRBD2, 5 bases. Germline lookup yields CDR1 MNHNY and CDR2 SVGAGI (reference sequence). V gave up 6 bases and J gave up 5 bases, with 16 bases separating them. This CDR3 has 15 amino acids. CDR3 loop: CASRHYSRDTGELFF. In DNA, the CDR3 is TGTGCCAGCAGACATTACTCCCGGGATACCGGGGAGCTGTTTTTT.

The CDR3 sequence: CARSRGAHPYEQYF. Written as DNA, the CDR3 is TGTGCCAGAAGCCGGGGAGCGCACCCCTACGAGCAGTACTTC. The chain has TRBV5-3 and TRBJ2-7; TRBD2 is a possible D gene (5 bases). TRBV5-3 is recorded as an ORF, its role being uncertain. The CDR3 has 14 residues. V shed 4 bases and J shed 2 bases, with 13 bases lying between them.

The chain joins TRBV7-8 to TRBJ2-3, with 8 positions matching TRBD2. This CDR3 region has 18 residues. CDR1 and CDR2 (germline): SGHVS, FQNEAQ. Trimming at V came to 2 bases and at J to 2 bases, leaving 12 bases not matched to a gene. CDR3 loop: CASSLQSGGGGHTDTQYF. The CDR3 region has the DNA TGTGCCAGCAGCTTACAAAGCGGTGGCGGGGGGCACACAGATACGCAGTATTTT.

The chain uses TRBV19 and TRBJ2-3; 11 bases are a match to TRBD2. V lost 6 bases and J lost 3; bases outside the gene matches: 8. CDR3 length equals 16 residues. Germline V CDR1 and CDR2: LNHDA, SQIVND (reference sequence). The CDR3 DNA follows: TGTGCCAGTAGGAGGGGTAGCGGGGGGGCAACAGATACGCAGTATTTT. Translating gives CASRRGSGGATDTQYF.

The chain has TRBV6-5 and TRBJ1-2; perhaps TRBD1 as D (5 bases). The CDR3 consists of 13 residues. The V gene's germline CDR1 is MNHEY and CDR2 SVGAGI. V dropped 5 bases and J dropped 5 bases, with 12 bases sitting between them. Here the CDR3 DNA reads TGTGCCAGCAGTCGCAGGGAGGTTTATGGCTACACCTTC. Residues: CASSRREVYGYTF.

V usage is TRBV9 and J usage is TRBJ2-1; a weak D match, TRBD2 (5 bases). Germline V gene sequence: CDR1 SGDLS, CDR2 YYNGEE. The V and J ends lost 0 bases and 11 bases respectively, with 15 bases between them. This CDR3 has 14 amino acids. The DNA for the CDR3 is TGTGCCAGCAGCGTAGGGCCCCGGGAAGCGCAGCAGTTCTTC. This gives the protein CASSVGPREAQQFF.

The CDR3 DNA sequence: TGTGCCAGCAGCTTAACCAGGGGGCATGAAGCTTTCTTT. Protein: CASSLTRGHEAFF. V gene TRBV5-5 combines with J gene TRBJ1-1, with 8 bases fitting TRBD1. J gave up 7 bases and V 2 bases, and 4 bases lay outside the gene matches. Germline loops: CDR1 SGHKS, CDR2 YYEKEE (reference sequence). CDR3 length: 13 amino acids.

The chain combines TRBV10-3 with TRBJ1-2; TRBD1 matches at 7 bases. Germline loops: CDR1 ENHRY, CDR2 SYGVKD. CDR3 length: 13 amino acids. V lost 7 bases to trimming and J lost 2 bases; unmatched junction nucleotides: 4. CDR3 DNA sequence: TGTGCCATCACCCTACAGGGGAACTATGGCTACACCTTC. Residues: CAITLQGNYGYTF.

The V call is TRBV2, the J call TRBJ2-3; 7 bases are a match to TRBD2. CDR1 SNHLY and CDR2 FYNNEI come from the germline V gene. CDR3 length equals 15 residues. V dropped 4 bases and J dropped 4; count of bases not matched to a gene: 8. The CDR3 nucleotides are TGTGCCAGCAGTGGCGGTGGGGGGGTAGCAGATACGCAGTATTTT. Amino acids: CASSGGGGVADTQYF.

This chain connects TRBV11-1 to TRBJ1-2; D unresolved. The CDR3 has 14 amino acids. The germline gives CDR1 SGHAT, CDR2 FQDESV (reference sequence). Trimming left V 1 base short and J 1 base short, with 7 bases between. The CDR3 coding sequence is TGTGCCAGCAGCTTAGGGCGGCTTAACTATGGCTACACCTTC. Translating it yields CASSLGRLNYGYTF. Full variable domain (rest looked up from reference TRBV11-1 and TRBJ1-2): EAEVAQSPRYKITEKSQAVAFWCDPISGHATLYWYRQILGQGPELLVQFQDESVVDDSQLPKDRFSAERLKGVDSTLKIQPAELGDSAMYLCASSLGRLNYGYTFGSGTRLTVV.

This clone showed up just once. The chain has TRBV5-1 and TRBJ2-5, with D unclear. Per germline, CDR1 SGHRS and CDR2 YFSETQ. Trimming removed 1 base at V and 2 bases at J, with 9 bases between. The CDR3 is 14 amino acids. CDR3 coding DNA: TGCGCCAGCAGCTTGACCCCCAGTCAAGAGACCCAGTACTTC. This encodes CASSLTPSQETQYF.

This clone came up once. This chain uses TRBV19 with TRBJ1-6; tentatively, D is TRBD1 (6 bases). The V and J ends lost 7 bases and 5 bases respectively, with 9 bases between them. The CDR3 contains 13 residues. In germline, CDR1 is LNHDA, CDR2 SQIVND (reference sequence). The CDR3 DNA sequence: TGTGCCAGTAAAGGGACAAATAATTCACCCCTCCACTTT. Translation gives CASKGTNNSPLHF.

The chain uses TRBV6-6 and TRBJ1-1; D not resolved. This CDR3 has 13 amino acids. Germline CDR1 reads MNHNY; CDR2 reads SVGAGI (reference sequence). V dropped 6 bases and J dropped 1 base, with 9 bases sitting between them. CDR3 sequence (DNA): TGTGCCAGCAGAGACCCGGGGAACACTGAAGCTTTCTTT. Its protein is CASRDPGNTEAFF.

This clone has only one observation. V usage is TRBV15 and J usage is TRBJ1-2; maybe TRBD1 (5 bases). Germline V gives CDR1 LNHNV, CDR2 YYDKDF (reference sequence). This CDR3 has 14 residues. V dropped 6 bases and J dropped 6 bases, with 17 bases sitting between them. CDR3 nucleotide sequence: TGTGCCACCAGTGAAGCAGGGCGAAATAATGGCTACACCTTC. This encodes CATSEAGRNNGYTF.

V gene TRBV4-1 combines with J gene TRBJ1-2; D gene uncertain. Per the germline V gene, CDR1 is MGHRA and CDR2 is YSYEKL. Trimming removed 0 bases at V and 2 bases at J, with 10 bases between. The CDR3 has 15 residues. The CDR3 reads CASSQDVWQNYGYTF. As DNA, the CDR3 is TGCGCCAGCAGCCAAGACGTATGGCAGAACTATGGCTACACCTTC.

This chain connects TRBV7-9 to TRBJ1-4, with 7 nucleotides matching TRBD1. In germline, CDR1 is SEHNR, CDR2 FQNEAQ (reference sequence). After removal of 5 bases from V and 0 bases from J, the junction contained 3 bases not matched to a gene. This CDR3 region has 15 residues. CDR3 sequence: CASSGQGATNEKLFF. For the CDR3, the DNA is TGTGCCAGCAGCGGGCAGGGGGCAACTAATGAAAAACTGTTTTTT.

The V call is TRBV2, the J call TRBJ1-1, with D perhaps matching TRBD1 (5 bases). This CDR3 spans 12 amino acids. Germline V gene data show CDR1 as SNHLY and CDR2 as FYNNEI. The germline V and J ends were trimmed by 4 bases and 3 bases, with 6 bases remaining between them. CDR3 in amino acids: CASSGQYTEAFF. The CDR3 DNA reads TGTGCCAGCAGTGGACAGTACACTGAAGCTTTCTTT.

The V and J genes are TRBV5-1 and TRBJ2-1, with 7 bases fitting TRBD1. This CDR3 has 16 residues. Germline V gene lookup returns CDR1 SGHRS and CDR2 YFSETQ. With V trimmed by 0 bases and J by 4 bases, 7 bases remained unmatched. The CDR3 DNA is TGCGCCAGCAGCTTGGTCGGTGACAGGGTATACAATGAGCAGTTCTTC. Translating gives CASSLVGDRVYNEQFF.

This chain connects TRBV20-1 to TRBJ2-5; D gene uncertain. The CDR3 spans 11 residues. Germline loops: CDR1 DFQATT, CDR2 SNEGSKA (reference sequence). V was shortened by 2 bases and J by 4 bases, with 5 bases between the two germline ends. In DNA, the CDR3 is TGCAGTGCTAGATCGGGAGAGACCCAGTACTTC. It is translated as CSARSGETQYF.

This clone has a single count. The J gene is TRBJ2-4, the V gene TRBV9; a possible D gene is TRBD1 (6 bases). The CDR3 is 12 residues long. CDR1 and CDR2 (germline): SGDLS, YYNGEE. V dropped 5 bases and J dropped 8 bases, with 11 bases sitting between them. In nucleotides, the CDR3 is TGTGCCAGCAGACAGGGCCGAGACATTCAGTACTTC. Protein: CASRQGRDIQYF.

This clone appeared once. The genes are TRBV15 and TRBJ1-3, with unresolved D. Germline V gives CDR1 LNHNV, CDR2 YYDKDF (reference sequence). The CDR3 totals 16 residues. Trimming removed 4 bases at V and 3 bases at J, with 16 bases between. The CDR3 protein is CATSNSFSGGGNTIYF. The CDR3 nucleotides read TGTGCCACCAGCAATAGTTTTTCGGGAGGTGGAAACACCATATATTTT. The whole variable domain, filled in from reference TRBV15 and TRBJ1-3, reads DAMVIQNPRYQVTQFGKPVTLSCSQTLNHNVMYWYQQKSSQAPKLLFHYYDKDFNNEADTPDNFQSRRPNTSFCFLDIRSPGLGDTAMYLCATSNSFSGGGNTIYFGEGSWLTVV.

V and J are TRBV20-1 and TRBJ1-1, with TRBD1 matching over 7 bases. This CDR3 region has 11 residues. Germline assignment: CDR1 DFQATT and CDR2 SNEGSKA (reference sequence). The ends lost 7 bases at V and 4 bases at J; junction bases unmatched: 3. CDR3 region: CSVTGATEAFF. CDR3 nucleotides: TGCAGTGTTACAGGGGCCACTGAAGCTTTCTTT.

Remarks on this clone: At one end, the junction sequence differs from germline, possibly due to a read error. V and J are TRBV18 and TRBJ2-1; the match to TRBD1 covers 7 bases. CDR1 and CDR2 (germline): KGHSH, LQKENI. CDR3 length equals 15 residues. This chain's CDR3 is CASSPQGWTYNEQFF. The DNA of the CDR3 is TGTGCCAGCTCGCCACAGGGGTGGACCTACAATGAGCAGTTCTTC.

The chain carries TRBV6-5 and TRBJ1-1; D not certain. V was clipped by 4 bases and J by 1 base, with 16 bases between them. The CDR3 consists of 16 residues. Germline V gene sequence: CDR1 MNHEY, CDR2 SVGAGI. CDR3 sequence reads: CASSSLLPSGNTEAFF. The CDR3 DNA sequence: TGTGCCAGCAGTTCATTACTCCCCTCGGGGAACACTGAAGCTTTCTTT.